These 32 T cell receptor beta chains came from one sample sequenced in a study of T cell clonality in common variable immunodeficiency. Their specific antigens are unknown. Sequencing was performed with immunoSEQ multiplex PCR; in TCRdb, only in-frame clones are kept and a portion is missing. Singletons are absent from the sample, which has about 34,000 clones. Study results and caveats: Common variable immunodeficiency TCR beta sequences reportedly had fewer deletions and N-nucleotide insertions.

Sequencing was performed on peripheral blood mononuclear cells. The receptors here all came from a human donor with common variable immunodeficiency.

This clone was recorded at least ten times. The read falls 3 residues short of the CDR3 end, and the missing part is taken from the germline J gene. This chain uses TRBV18 with TRBJ2-1; D gene unclear. V was shortened by 6 bases and J by 8 bases, with 17 bases between the two germline ends. This CDR3 is 14 amino acids long. Germline assignment: CDR1 KGHSH and CDR2 LQKENI. CDR3 DNA, as far as it was read: TGTGCCAGCTCGCCCCGTTCTACAGCCGATGAG. Residues: CASSPRSTADE. The CDR3 in its entirety is CASSPRSTADEQFF.

This clone was seen a handful of times. The read gets to within 3 residues of the CDR3 end, and the germline J gene fills in the rest. The chain couples TRBV30 to TRBJ2-3, with D maybe TRBD2 (5 bases). Germline CDR1 reads GTSNPN; CDR2 reads SVGIG (reference sequence). This CDR3 spans 14 amino acids. Trimming removed 3 bases from V and 4 bases from J, with 14 bases in between. The CDR3 spells CAWRGAVISDTQYF. The CDR3 DNA, read in part, is TGTGCCTGGAGAGGAGCGGTTATTTCAGATACG.

This clone was seen only a few times. CDR3 DNA, as far as it was read: TGCGCCAGCACTCCGGGAGGGGGGGCTGGGGCCAACGTC. The encoded protein is CASTPGGGAGANV. In full, the CDR3 reads CASTPGGGAGANVLTF. This chain connects TRBV5-1 to TRBJ2-6; 8 bases are a match to TRBD2. The read comes to an end 3 residues before the CDR3 does, leaving the germline J gene to fill in the end. The CDR3 runs to 16 residues. Per the germline V gene, CDR1 is SGHRS and CDR2 is YFSETQ. Trimming removed 6 bases from V and 2 bases from J; junction bases left unmatched: 7.

A word on this clone: The DNA ends 3 residues before the CDR3 does, and the rest of the CDR3 is filled in from the germline J gene. V is TRBV30 and J is TRBJ1-4, with TRBD1 matching 11 bases. CDR1 and CDR2 from the germline V gene are GTSNPN and SVGIG (reference sequence). CDR3 length equals 18 residues. J gave up 7 bases and V 1 base, and 14 bases lay outside the gene matches. The CDR3 bases that were read are TGTGCCTGGAGTGGAGACCGGGACAGGGGGTTTTCCAGTGAAAAA. The encoded protein is CAWSGDRDRGFSSEK. The entire CDR3 protein reads CAWSGDRDRGFSSEKLFF.

This clone was picked up many times. The read terminates 3 residues ahead of where the CDR3 ends, so the germline J gene completes it. The V gene is TRBV19, the J gene TRBJ2-3; D uncertain. The V and J ends lost 1 base and 2 bases respectively, with 7 bases between them. The CDR3 consists of 14 residues. CDR1 and CDR2 from the germline V gene are LNHDA and SQIVND (reference sequence). Incomplete CDR3 DNA: TGTGCCAGTAGTATAGGTATCCCCACAGATACG. Amino acid sequence: CASSIGIPTDT. The full CDR3 protein is CASSIGIPTDTQYF. Complete variable domain (other parts from reference TRBV19 and TRBJ2-3): DGGITQSPKYLFRKEGQNVTLSCEQNLNHDAMYWYRQDPGQGLRLIYYSQIVNDFQKGDIAEGYSVSREKKESFPLTVTSAQKNPTAFYLCASSIGIPTDTQYFGPGTRLTVL.

The table lists this clone with a few counts. Read coverage stops 3 residues before the CDR3 terminus; the germline J gene supplies the remainder. This chain uses TRBV7-9 with TRBJ2-7, with a tentative D call TRBD2 (6 bases). The CDR3 runs 15 residues. In germline, CDR1 is SEHNR, CDR2 FQNEAQ (reference sequence). The ends were cut back, 1 base at V and 2 bases at J, with 12 bases in the middle. The part of the CDR3 DNA that was read is TGTGCCAGCAGCTTAGATTCGGGACTCACCTACGAG. It encodes CASSLDSGLTYE. The CDR3 in its entirety is CASSLDSGLTYEQYF.

This clone was found many times. The CDR3 extends 3 residues past the end of the read, so its final part is completed from the germline J gene. The V and J genes are TRBV14 and TRBJ1-2; D is ambiguous. The germline gives CDR1 SGHDN, CDR2 FVKESK. CDR3 length: 12 amino acids. V shed 1 base and J shed 5 bases, with 5 bases lying between them. CDR3 sequence: CASSQGTYGYTF. CDR3 bases read: TGTGCCAGCAGCCAAGGGACTTATGGC.

This clone has ten or more counts. The CDR3 goes on 3 residues after the read ends, and that part is filled in from the germline J gene. The J gene is TRBJ2-5, the V gene TRBV10-3, with 9 bases lining up with TRBD2. CDR1 is ENHRY and CDR2 is SYGVKD in the germline V gene. The CDR3 is 15 amino acids. V trimming: 0 bases; J trimming: 4 bases; junction bases outside the gene matches: 3. The CDR3 DNA, read in part, is TGTGCCATCAGTGAGTCTCGCGGGGGGGGAGAGACC. Its translation: CAISESRGGGET. The CDR3 in full is CAISESRGGGETQYF.

This clone was seen a handful of times. Read sequence stops 3 residues before the CDR3 end, and the germline J gene provides the missing end. The gene calls are TRBV2 and TRBJ2-1, with 10 bases matching TRBD2. With V trimmed by 5 bases and J by 8 bases, 9 bases remained unmatched. CDR3 length: 15 amino acids. Germline V gene sequence: CDR1 SNHLY, CDR2 FYNNEI. CDR3 protein: CASSPPWGTSDEQFF. The sequenced part of the CDR3 DNA is TGTGCCAGCAGTCCCCCCTGGGGGACTAGCGATGAG.

CDR3 region: CASSSVMGGRGPLHF. Incomplete CDR3 DNA: TGTGCCAGCTCCTCCGTTATGGGGGGCAGGGGGCCC. V gene TRBV7-6 combines with J gene TRBJ1-6; 7 bases align to TRBD1. Sequencing ends 3 residues short of the CDR3 end; the germline J gene provides the rest. CDR3 length: 15 amino acids. Germline-derived CDR1 and CDR2 are SGHVS and FNYEAQ. The variable domain in full, completed from reference TRBV7-6 and TRBJ1-6, reads GAGVSQSPRYKVTKRGQDVALRCDPISGHVSLYWYRQALGQGPEFLTYFNYEAQQDKSGLPNDRFSAERPEGSISTLTIQRTEQRDSAMYRCASSSVMGGRGPLHFGNGTRLTVT.

This clone has more than one count but fewer than ten. This CDR3 reads CSAVQELGTDTQYF. Incomplete CDR3 DNA: TGCAGTGCCGTTCAGGAGTTGGGCACAGATACG. V and J are TRBV20-1 and TRBJ2-3; D is unclear. The CDR3 end falls 3 residues outside the read, so it is completed with the germline J gene. This CDR3 is 14 amino acids long. Per germline, CDR1 DFQATT and CDR2 SNEGSKA (reference sequence). V lost 6 bases, J lost 1 base, and 14 bases lay in between.

A word on this clone: The missing CDR3 end, 3 residues past where the read stops, is filled in from the germline J gene. The chain is built from TRBV7-8 and TRBJ2-7, with TRBD1 identical over 9 bases. This CDR3 has 17 residues. CDR1 is SGHVS and CDR2 is FQNEAQ in the germline V gene. With V trimmed by 3 bases and J by 0 bases, 9 bases remained unmatched. CDR3 DNA (partial): TGTGCCAGCAGCTTGCCCATCGGACAGGGGCTCTCCTACGAG. Protein sequence: CASSLPIGQGLSYE. The whole CDR3 sequence reads CASSLPIGQGLSYEQYF.

A word on this clone: Read sequence stops 3 residues before the CDR3 end, and the germline J gene provides the missing end. Other DNA sequences within the sample encode an identical CDR3. The chain joins TRBV19 to TRBJ2-2; a weak D match, TRBD1 (6 bases). Germline-derived CDR1 and CDR2 are LNHDA and SQIVND (reference sequence). The CDR3 has 14 residues. V gave up 7 bases and J gave up 6 bases, with 15 bases separating them. The CDR3 loop is CASNRAGVSGELFF. The CDR3 DNA, read in part, is TGTGCCAGTAATCGGGCAGGGGTGTCCGGGGAG.

As regards this clone: The read terminates 3 residues before the CDR3 end, so the remaining end is supplied by the germline J gene. The rearrangement joins TRBV5-4 to TRBJ1-6, with D perhaps TRBD1 (6 bases). V was trimmed by 4 bases and J by 8 bases, leaving 16 bases between them. CDR1 and CDR2 (germline): SGHNT, YYREEE (reference sequence). CDR3 length: 15 amino acids. The CDR3 DNA, read in part, is TGTGCCAGCAGCCAACGGACAGAAACTTATTCACCC. It specifies CASSQRTETYSP. The whole CDR3 sequence reads CASSQRTETYSPLHF. Full variable domain (rest looked up from reference TRBV5-4 and TRBJ1-6): ETGVTQSPTHLIKTRGQQVTLRCSSQSGHNTVSWYQQALGQGPQFIFQYYREEENGRGNFPPRFSGLQFPNYSSELNVNALELDDSALYLCASSQRTETYSPLHFGNGTRLTVT.

This clone was detected a few times. The CDR3 is cut off 3 residues early in the read; its end comes from the germline J gene. The chain links TRBV2 to TRBJ1-2; D unclear. Germline values: CDR1 SNHLY, CDR2 FYNNEI. The germline V and J ends were trimmed by 2 bases and 1 base, with 5 bases remaining between them. The CDR3 is made up of 13 amino acids. The CDR3 sequence: CASSESVNYGYTF. CDR3 DNA (partial): TGTGCCAGCAGTGAATCGGTTAACTATGGC.

In its sample, this clone was seen many times. The CDR3 goes on 3 residues after the read ends, and that part is filled in from the germline J gene. V and J are TRBV19 and TRBJ2-1, with 11 bases that match TRBD2. V shed 5 bases, J shed 5 bases, and the junction held 11 bases outside the gene matches. CDR3 length: 17 amino acids. CDR1 is LNHDA, CDR2 SQIVND, per germline (reference sequence). The CDR3 bases that were read are TGTGCCAGTAGTGAATGGGGTTTACTAGCGGGAGACAATGAG. It encodes CASSEWGLLAGDNE. The full CDR3 reads CASSEWGLLAGDNEQFF.

This clone was observed at least ten times. The read ends 3 residues shy of where the CDR3 ends; the end is completed using the germline J gene. The J gene is TRBJ2-7, the V gene TRBV5-1; TRBD1 might be the D (5 bases). V lost 2 bases and J lost 0, with 12 bases in between. This CDR3 region has 15 residues. Germline loops: CDR1 SGHRS, CDR2 YFSETQ. The sequenced CDR3 bases are TGCGCCAGCAGCTTCAATCAACAGGCCTCCTACGAG. The encoded protein is CASSFNQQASYE. In full, the CDR3 reads CASSFNQQASYEQYF.

In its sample, this clone was seen a few times. The CDR3 protein is CASLRGYGYTF. CDR3 DNA, as far as it was read: TGTGCCAGTCTTCGCGGCTATGGC. The chain uses TRBV19 and TRBJ1-2; no clear D gene. The sequence runs out 3 residues before the end of the CDR3; the remainder is reconstructed from the germline J gene. The CDR3 has 11 amino acids. V shed 8 bases and J shed 4 bases, with 8 bases lying between them. Germline V gives CDR1 LNHDA, CDR2 SQIVND (reference sequence).

CDR3 amino acids: CASSLGGGREQYF. CDR3 bases read: TGTGCCAGCAGCTTAGGAGGGGGACGCGAG. The genes are TRBV7-6 and TRBJ2-7; D is possibly TRBD1 (6 bases). The observed sequence ends 3 residues before the CDR3 terminus, with the missing tail filled in from the germline J gene. The ends were cut back, 1 base at V and 6 bases at J, with 10 bases in the middle. Per germline, CDR1 SGHVS and CDR2 FNYEAQ. The CDR3 runs 13 residues.

Only a few counts were recorded for this clone. The read terminates 3 residues before the CDR3 end, so the remaining end is supplied by the germline J gene. The chain is built from TRBV6-2 or TRBV6-3 and TRBJ2-7; no clear D gene. In germline, CDR1 is MNHEY, CDR2 SVGEGT. The ends were cut back, 6 bases at V and 2 bases at J, with 5 bases in the middle. The CDR3 covers 11 residues. CDR3 amino acids: CASRQAYEQYF. Incomplete CDR3 DNA: TGTGCCAGCAGGCAGGCCTACGAG.

Notes on this clone: The DNA ends 3 residues before the CDR3 does, and the rest of the CDR3 is filled in from the germline J gene. The V call is TRBV11-1, the J call TRBJ1-6; D is ambiguous. The CDR3 has 12 amino acids. From germline, CDR1 is SGHAT and CDR2 FQDESV (reference sequence). The V end lost 0 bases, the J end lost 8 bases, and 2 bases lay between the germline ends. The CDR3 protein is CASSLADSPLHF. The sequenced part of the CDR3 DNA is TGTGCCAGCAGCTTAGCCGATTCACCC.

This clone was counted ten times or more. The read ends 3 residues before the CDR3 terminus; that terminus is restored from the germline J gene. The chain joins TRBV7-6 to TRBJ2-1, with 8 bases matching TRBD1. After removal of 5 bases from V and 9 bases from J, the junction contained 21 bases not matched to a gene. In germline, CDR1 is SGHVS, CDR2 FNYEAQ. CDR3 length: 18 amino acids. The CDR3 bases that were read are TGTGCCAGCAGCGAAGAATTCCAGGGGGCGCTTTGGAACGGTGAG. Translated: CASSEEFQGALWNGE. The CDR3 in its entirety is CASSEEFQGALWNGEQFF.

Turning to this clone: Read data end 3 residues before the CDR3 end; the end is taken from the germline J gene. The chain employs TRBV7-9 and TRBJ1-2, with D maybe TRBD1 (5 bases). Looked up from germline, CDR1 is SEHNR and CDR2 is FQNEAQ (reference sequence). The V end was cut by 4 bases, the J end by 3 bases, with 9 bases between. CDR3 length equals 13 residues. The covered CDR3 bases are TGTGCCAGCAGCTCGGGACTGTACTATGGC. It is translated as CASSSGLYYG. The entire CDR3 protein reads CASSSGLYYGYTF.

By share of the sample, this clone is medium-sized. The CDR3 is cut off 3 residues early in the read; its end comes from the germline J gene. This chain uses TRBV12-3 or TRBV12-4 with TRBJ2-2, with TRBD1 identical over 7 bases. There are 15 residues in the CDR3. After removal of 3 bases from V and 7 bases from J, the junction contained 8 bases not matched to a gene. The covered CDR3 bases are TGTGCCAGCAGTTTTAGAGGGGGCTTGGGCGGGGAG. Protein product: CASSFRGGLGGE. The whole CDR3 protein is CASSFRGGLGGELFF.

This clone showed up just a few times. The read ends 3 residues shy of where the CDR3 ends; the end is completed using the germline J gene. The chain uses TRBV20-1 and TRBJ2-1; 9 nucleotides match TRBD1. V lost 8 bases, J lost 5 bases, and 10 bases stayed unmatched. The CDR3 extends over 14 amino acids. Germline assignment: CDR1 DFQATT and CDR2 SNEGSKA (reference sequence). CDR3 in amino acids: CSPQSGQGNNEQFF. The DNA read from the CDR3 is TGCAGTCCCCAATCGGGACAGGGCAACAATGAG.

Ten or more counts support this clone. Sequencing ends 3 residues short of the CDR3 end; the germline J gene provides the rest. This chain uses TRBV5-1 with TRBJ2-7; D is unresolved. The ends were cut back, 0 bases at V and 2 bases at J, with 6 bases in the middle. Germline V gene data show CDR1 as SGHRS and CDR2 as YFSETQ. This CDR3 is built from 13 residues. Partial CDR3 DNA: TGCGCCAGCAGCTTGGACAGCCCCTACGAG. This encodes CASSLDSPYE. The complete CDR3 protein is CASSLDSPYEQYF.

This clone was seen ten or more times. From the germline J gene comes the end of the CDR3, since the read stops 3 residues before it. This chain joins TRBV20-1 and TRBJ2-2; D is perhaps TRBD2 (5 bases). V lost 1 base and J lost 0, with 6 bases in between. Germline CDR1 is DFQATT and CDR2 is SNEGSKA (reference sequence). The CDR3 has 14 residues. CDR3 DNA (partial): TGCAGTGCTAGAGGGACTCCGAACACCGGGGAG. Its protein product is CSARGTPNTGE. From start to end, the CDR3 is CSARGTPNTGELFF.

This clone was counted between two and nine times. The sequence runs out 3 residues before the end of the CDR3; the remainder is reconstructed from the germline J gene. V is TRBV19 and J is TRBJ2-7; 8 bases fit TRBD1. The germline CDR1 and CDR2 sequences are LNHDA and SQIVND (reference sequence). The CDR3 runs 14 residues. J gave up 2 bases and V 8 bases, and 8 bases lay outside the gene matches. CDR3 region: CASSTGETTYEQYF. The CDR3 bases that were read are TGTGCCAGTTCGACAGGGGAGACGACCTACGAG.

A remark on this clone: The read stops 3 residues short of the end of the CDR3; the missing end is completed from the germline J gene. The rearrangement uses TRBV7-8 and TRBJ2-7; weak D call: TRBD1 (6 bases). Germline lookup yields CDR1 SGHVS and CDR2 FQNEAQ. V lost 7 bases, J lost 6 bases, and 16 bases lay in between. The CDR3 has 13 amino acids. CDR3 in amino acids: CASKPDSIGEQYF. Partial CDR3 DNA: TGTGCCAGCAAGCCGGACAGTATCGGCGAG.

As for this clone: The read ends 3 residues early relative to the CDR3; the germline J gene fills the gap. This chain connects TRBV19 to TRBJ1-3; D gene uncertain. V lost 3 bases and J lost 4, with 13 bases in between. This CDR3 contains 15 residues. Per the germline V gene, CDR1 is LNHDA and CDR2 is SQIVND (reference sequence). CDR3 protein: CASSIVKGSGNTIYF. The sequenced part of the CDR3 DNA is TGTGCCAGTAGTATCGTCAAGGGCTCAGGAAACACC.

As regards this clone: The read ends 3 residues before the CDR3 terminus; that terminus is restored from the germline J gene. The chain employs TRBV7-8 and TRBJ2-1; 9 bases align to TRBD2. V lost 5 bases, J lost 9 bases, and 17 bases stayed unmatched. The CDR3 spans 17 residues. In germline, CDR1 is SGHVS, CDR2 FQNEAQ. The part of the CDR3 DNA that was read is TGTGCCAGCAGCCATTACCTAGCGGGGACCCTTCAGGCTGAG. Amino acids: CASSHYLAGTLQAE. The full CDR3 is CASSHYLAGTLQAEQFF.

This clone showed up many times. The CDR3 sequence: CASSRNRGSANTEAFF. Partial CDR3 DNA: TGTGCCAGCAGCAGAAACAGGGGTTCGGCGAACACTGAA. The chain links TRBV7-8 to TRBJ1-1; 7 positions match TRBD1. The read comes to an end 3 residues before the CDR3 does, leaving the germline J gene to fill in the end. V shed 5 bases and J 1 base; nucleotides not matched to a gene: 10. The germline gives CDR1 SGHVS, CDR2 FQNEAQ. The CDR3 covers 16 residues.